The 4 T cell receptor beta chains reported below all come from one sample, sequenced in a study of blood T cell repertoires in COVID-19. Using immunoSEQ multiplex PCR, the repertoire was profiled, and TCRdb retains in-frame clones only, with some absent. This table has some 220,000 clones, approximately 80% appearing once. Sequencing was performed on peripheral blood. The receptor set was obtained from a human donor in a cohort sampled during active COVID-19.

The chain employs TRBV7-2 and TRBJ2-1; D is perhaps TRBD2 (5 bases). The CDR3 loop spans 12 amino acids. The V end lost 7 bases, the J end lost 9 bases, and 13 bases lay between the germline ends. Germline CDR1 and CDR2: SGHTA and FQGNSA. CDR3 protein: CASTPLELEQFF. The CDR3 DNA is TGTGCCAGCACCCCACTAGAACTTGAGCAGTTCTTC. Filled out from reference TRBV7-2 and TRBJ2-1, the complete variable domain reads GAGVSQSPSNKVTEKGKDVELRCDPISGHTALYWYRQSLGQGLEFLIYFQGNSAPDKSGLPSDRFSAERTGGSVSTLTIQRTQQEDSAVYLCASTPLELEQFFGPGTRLTVL.

This chain uses TRBV24-1 with TRBJ1-1; 11 bases align to TRBD1. The CDR3 contains 14 residues. The germline gives CDR1 KGHDR, CDR2 SFDVKD. V gave up 7 bases and J gave up 5 bases; unmatched junction bases: 5. DNA of the CDR3: TGTGCCACCAGCCCGGGACAGGGGGGTACTGAAGCTTTCTTT. The encoded protein is CATSPGQGGTEAFF.

This clone is a singleton in its sample. The chain carries TRBV7-9 and TRBJ1-1; D perhaps matches TRBD1 (5 bases). The CDR3 has 13 amino acids. The ends were cut back, 6 bases at V and 0 bases at J, with 8 bases in the middle. Germline CDR1 and CDR2: SEHNR and FQNEAQ (reference sequence). CDR3 nucleotide sequence: TGTGCCAGCAGTCCAGGGATGAACACTGAAGCTTTCTTT. It yields the protein CASSPGMNTEAFF.

This sequence joins TRBV13 and TRBJ1-2; D is unclear. V was trimmed by 4 bases and J by 2 bases, leaving 5 bases between them. This CDR3 comprises 12 residues. Germline CDR1 is PRHDT and CDR2 is FYEKMQ (reference sequence). The chain's CDR3 is CASSSKNYGYTF. CDR3 DNA sequence: TGTGCCAGCAGCTCAAAAAACTATGGCTACACCTTC.